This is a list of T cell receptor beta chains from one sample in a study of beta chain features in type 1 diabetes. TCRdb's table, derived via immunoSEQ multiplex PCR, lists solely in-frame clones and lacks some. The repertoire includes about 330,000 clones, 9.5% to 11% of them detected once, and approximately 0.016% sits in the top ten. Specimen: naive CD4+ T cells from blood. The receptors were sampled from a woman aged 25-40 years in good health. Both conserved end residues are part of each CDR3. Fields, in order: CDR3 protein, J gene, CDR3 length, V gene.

CASSPGTRARYF TRBJ2-3 12 TRBV11-2
CASSLDGRAFYEQYF TRBJ2-7 15 TRBV11-2
CAWKKQFTSGRAGNTGELFF TRBJ2-2 20 TRBV30
CASSRSGRAVNEQFF TRBJ2-1 15 TRBV11-3
CASSEALAGSTEQFF TRBJ2-1 15 TRBV9
CASSLAGLAGRGRDTQYF TRBJ2-3 18 TRBV7-3
CASSQATTSGSGEQYF TRBJ2-7 16 TRBV5-4
CASSIGIHSGSYNEQFF TRBJ2-1 17 TRBV19
CASSQDMAGTYQETQYF TRBJ2-5 17 TRBV4-3
CASSQGAGLAGVVNEQFF TRBJ2-1 18 TRBV4-3
CASSPPGLATYEQYF TRBJ2-7 15 TRBV18
CASRLGLAGGFGELFF TRBJ2-2 16 TRBV7-2
CASSFRGNEQFF TRBJ2-1 12 TRBV7-2
CASRSREGFTEAFF TRBJ1-1 14 TRBV25-1
CASSPGTGRRYGYTF TRBJ1-2 15 TRBV27
CASSPGQGAYQPQHF TRBJ1-5 15 TRBV27
CASRDREWTEAFF TRBJ1-1 13 TRBV6-6
CASSVGQGANTDTQYF TRBJ2-3 16 TRBV9
CAWSAQLNTEAFF TRBJ1-1 13 TRBV30
CASSRDRGNSGELFF TRBJ2-2 15 TRBV7-2
CASSEGDSQFF TRBJ2-1 11 TRBV2
CASEQNYGYTF TRBJ1-2 11 TRBV6-1
CASSQTGTRLGEQFF TRBJ2-1 15 TRBV5-1
CAWSSGTSGTYNEQFF TRBJ2-1 16 TRBV30
CSASRGREQYF TRBJ2-5 11 TRBV20-1
CAWSVRRPNGVEQYF TRBJ2-7 15 TRBV30
CASSQVESEAFF TRBJ1-1 12 TRBV4-1
CASSLVPGSSDTGELFF TRBJ2-2 17 TRBV27
CASSLGRSGKRTYGYTF TRBJ1-2 17 TRBV7-8
CASSPRMGNYGYTF TRBJ1-2 14 TRBV27
CASNPKWLESNEQFF TRBJ2-1 15 TRBV6-6
CASSTRLAEGVTDTQYF TRBJ2-3 17 TRBV7-8
CASSHQTGEVDEQYF TRBJ2-7 15 TRBV4-3
CAWSVSIPGGEQYF TRBJ2-7 14 TRBV30
CASSLNAGNTEAFF TRBJ1-1 14 TRBV11-1
CASSFDRVNYGYTF TRBJ1-2 14 TRBV5-1
CASSLAGLAGAGTDTQYF TRBJ2-3 18 TRBV5-4
CASSRDSRFYEQYF TRBJ2-7 14 TRBV7-2
CASSERETQYF TRBJ2-5 11 TRBV2
CASTDFGGRGETQYF TRBJ2-5 15 TRBV7-8
CASIPGTGAYNEQFF TRBJ2-1 15 TRBV28
CASSQAAGTYNEQFF TRBJ2-1 15 TRBV4-3
CASSFPGTTQETQYF TRBJ2-5 15 TRBV5-1
CAWSRGGFHNEQFF TRBJ2-1 14 TRBV30